Following are 23 T cell receptor beta chains from one sample sequenced in a study of T-cell memory formation after mild COVID-19. Each CDR3 protein is one row after TCRdb ran MiXCR on the 5' RACE reads. This sample carries about 130,000 distinct CDR3 sequences, 15% to 20% of them seen once, and the ten largest clones take roughly 5.3%. Sequences were obtained from PBMCs or a T cell subset sorted from them (not recorded which). These receptors originate from a young man who had mild COVID-19 (a few samples of this study predate the infection). Cell type and time point are not known.

This clonotype has just a few counts. CDR3 residues: CASSQEPPRGDGETQYF. CDR3 sequence (DNA): TGCGCCAGCAGCCAAGAACCTCCGCGGGGGGATGGGGAGACCCAGTACTTC. This rearrangement joins TRBV4-3 to TRBJ2-5; 8 bases line up with TRBD2. V lost 0 bases to trimming and J lost 5 bases; unmatched junction nucleotides: 11. CDR3 length equals 17 residues. Germline V gives CDR1 LGHNA, CDR2 YSLEER.

The chain recombines TRBV4-2 with TRBJ2-3, with D maybe TRBD2 (6 bases). From germline, CDR1 is LGHNA and CDR2 YNFKEQ. Trimming took 1 base from V and 6 from J, leaving 11 bases between them. This CDR3 comprises 14 residues. CDR3 protein: CASSQGASDDTQYF. CDR3 DNA: TGTGCCAGCAGCCAAGGGGCTAGCGACGATACGCAGTATTTT.

Many counts were recorded for this clonotype. The chain uses TRBV12-3 or TRBV12-4 and TRBJ2-2; D is unresolved. The CDR3 has 15 residues. Trimming shortened V by 5 bases and J by 3 bases, and 13 bases separated the two germline ends. The CDR3 protein is CASSRRALDTGELFF. CDR3 nucleotides: TGTGCCAGCAGTCGCCGGGCCCTGGACACCGGGGAGCTGTTTTTT.

V is TRBV20-1 and J is TRBJ2-6, with D unresolved. Germline CDR1 reads DFQATT; CDR2 reads SNEGSKA (reference sequence). Trimming pared 0 bases from V and 1 base from J, leaving 7 bases between. This CDR3 is 15 amino acids long. The chain's CDR3 is CSARDLLSGANVLTF. CDR3 in DNA: TGCAGTGCTAGAGACCTATTGTCTGGGGCCAACGTCCTGACTTTC.

The chain is built from TRBV7-3 and TRBJ1-2; no reliable D call. Trimming took 2 bases from V and 2 from J, leaving 6 bases between them. This CDR3 is 13 amino acids long. Germline CDR1 and CDR2: SGHTA and FQGTGA. The CDR3 loop reads CASSLGLNYGYTF. The CDR3 bases are TGTGCCAGCAGCTTAGGACTGAACTATGGCTACACCTTC.

The chain has TRBV5-1 and TRBJ2-7; 8 bases are shared with TRBD1. CDR1 and CDR2 (germline): SGHRS, YFSETQ. The V segment lost 4 bases and the J segment 4 bases; nucleotides outside the gene matches: 7. The CDR3 spans 14 residues. The CDR3, as DNA: TGCGCCAGCAGCGCAGGACAGGGAACTTACGAGCAGTACGTC. This codes for CASSAGQGTYEQYV.

This clonotype was seen a few times. The chain links TRBV7-2 to TRBJ1-2; D is uncertain. V was pared by 1 base and J by 10 bases, with 10 bases between. The CDR3 length is 12 residues. Looked up from germline, CDR1 is SGHTA and CDR2 is FQGNSA. The CDR3 spells CASSLVGPLYTF. As DNA, the CDR3 is TGTGCCAGCAGCTTAGTTGGTCCACTCTACACCTTC.

The chain uses TRBV7-9 and TRBJ1-5; D not resolved. The CDR3 length is 14 residues. Deletions cut 5 bases from V and 0 bases from J, with 8 bases between. Germline CDR1 SEHNR, CDR2 FQNEAQ (reference sequence). In nucleotides, the CDR3 is TGTGCCAGCAGCCAATGGGATAGCAATCAGCCCCAGCATTTT. This encodes CASSQWDSNQPQHF. The full variable domain, its missing parts supplied by reference TRBV7-9 and TRBJ1-5, is DTGVSQNPRHKITKRGQNVTFRCDPISEHNRLYWYRQTLGQGPEFLTYFQNEAQLEKSRLLSDRFSAERPKGSFSTLEIQRTEQGDSAMYLCASSQWDSNQPQHFGDGTRLSIL.

In this sample, this clonotype turned up a few times. This chain connects TRBV29-1 to TRBJ1-4; perhaps TRBD1 as D (5 bases). The CDR3 contains 11 residues. Trimming left V 6 bases short and J 11 bases short, with 13 bases between. CDR1 is SQVTM and CDR2 is ANQGSEA in the germline V gene. CDR3 DNA sequence: TGCAGCGTCCTGACGGGGGTCAAACTGTTTTTT. Translation: CSVLTGVKLFF.

This clonotype was observed a few times. This chain joins TRBV24-1 and TRBJ2-7; D possibly matches TRBD1 or TRBD2 (6 bases each). The V gene lost 2 bases and the J gene lost 6 bases, with 13 bases spanning the gap. Looked up from germline, CDR1 is KGHDR and CDR2 is SFDVKD. This CDR3 is built from 14 residues. CDR3 in amino acids: CATSDSSGAGEQYF. In DNA, the CDR3 is TGTGCCACCAGTGATTCATCGGGGGCGGGCGAGCAGTACTTC.

This clonotype has only a few counts. The rearrangement uses TRBV5-1 and TRBJ2-5; 12 bases agree with TRBD1. This CDR3 is 19 amino acids long. Losses at the gene ends were 2 bases for V and 2 bases for J; bases not matched to a gene: 13. CDR1 SGHRS and CDR2 YFSETQ come from the germline V gene. The CDR3 loop is CASSFPGQGAKNHQETQYF. The DNA for the CDR3 is TGCGCCAGCAGCTTTCCGGGACAGGGGGCGAAAAACCATCAAGAGACCCAGTACTTC. Full variable domain (remainder filled in from reference TRBV5-1 and TRBJ2-5): KAGVTQTPRYLIKTRGQQVTLSCSPISGHRSVSWYQQTPGQGLQFLFEYFSETQRNKGNFPGRFSGRQFSNSRSEMNVSTLELGDSALYLCASSFPGQGAKNHQETQYFGPGTRLLVL.

The chain is built from TRBV6-5 and TRBJ2-3; 10 bases map to TRBD2. Germline V CDR1 and CDR2: MNHEY, SVGAGI. This CDR3 has 14 residues. With 6 bases clipped from V and 5 bases from J, the junction kept 5 bases outside the gene matches. CDR3 coding DNA: TGTGCCAGCAGGCCCACTAGCGGGGAAGATACGCAGTATTTT. Translation gives CASRPTSGEDTQYF.

This clonotype has only a few counts. The CDR3: CASTAWLSIAFF. In DNA form, the CDR3 reads TGTGCCAGCACCGCGTGGTTAAGTATAGCTTTCTTT. The chain links TRBV12-3 or TRBV12-4 to TRBJ1-1; the D is unclear. The CDR3 extends over 12 amino acids. Trimming left V 7 bases short and J 10 bases short, with 16 bases between.

This clonotype appeared once. The rearrangement links TRBV6-2 or TRBV6-3 to TRBJ2-7; D gene unclear. This CDR3 is 11 amino acids long. Trimming removed 10 bases from V and 3 bases from J, with 10 bases in between. Germline V CDR1 and CDR2: MNHEY, SVGEGT. CDR3 in amino acids: CATRENYEQYV. DNA of the CDR3: TGTGCCACCAGAGAGAACTACGAGCAGTACGTC.

This sequence joins TRBV29-1 and TRBJ2-3, with D possibly being TRBD2 (5 bases). Germline V gene sequence: CDR1 SQVTM, CDR2 ANQGSEA. Trimming took 4 bases from V and 0 from J, leaving 8 bases between them. This CDR3 region has 13 residues. CDR3 DNA sequence: TGCAGCGTTGTGGGCGGGAGCACAGATACGCAGTATTTT. It translates to CSVVGGSTDTQYF.

V and J are TRBV12-3 or TRBV12-4 and TRBJ1-5, with D uncertain. The CDR3 has 12 residues. V shed 8 bases and J shed 5 bases, with 10 bases lying between them. The CDR3 bases are TGTGCCAGCCAAACGAGGGATCAGCCCCAGCATTTT. Its protein product is CASQTRDQPQHF.

This clonotype was seen a few times. The V call is TRBV3-1, the J call TRBJ2-5; a possible D gene is TRBD1 (6 bases). Between the trimmed V and J ends, which lost 5 bases and 5 bases, there was a span of 15 bases. The CDR3 consists of 14 residues. CDR1 is LGHDT, CDR2 YNNKEL, per germline (reference sequence). In nucleotides, the CDR3 is TGTGCCAGCAGCGCTGGACAGATCGCGGAGACCCAGTACTTC. It yields the protein CASSAGQIAETQYF.

This clonotype was seen a few times. The chain has TRBV5-1 and TRBJ1-1; D uncertain. The V end was cut by 7 bases, the J end by 3 bases, with 16 bases between. CDR1 is SGHRS, CDR2 YFSETQ, per germline. CDR3 length: 14 residues. CDR3 coding DNA: TGCGCCAGCGGACCTAGGGAGGGCGACACTGAAGCTTTCTTT. Translated, it gives CASGPREGDTEAFF.

J is TRBJ1-2 and V is TRBV28; D is unclear. The germline gives CDR1 MDHEN, CDR2 SYDVKM. Trimming pared 5 bases from V and 2 bases from J, leaving 9 bases between. The CDR3 consists of 13 residues. The CDR3 spells CASSTALNYGYTF. DNA for the CDR3: TGTGCCAGCAGTACGGCCCTCAACTATGGCTACACCTTC.

The V gene is TRBV3-1, the J gene TRBJ1-2; 7 positions agree with TRBD1. Unmatched junction bases numbered 8, after V lost 4 bases and J lost 3 bases. The CDR3 is 15 amino acids. Per germline, CDR1 LGHDT and CDR2 YNNKEL (reference sequence). CDR3 region: CASSPRGAEDYGYTF. The CDR3 nucleotides are TGTGCCAGCAGCCCCAGGGGGGCCGAGGACTATGGCTACACCTTC.

V gene TRBV5-1 combines with J gene TRBJ2-5; a possible D gene is TRBD2 (5 bases). Germline CDR1 SGHRS, CDR2 YFSETQ. The CDR3 is 15 amino acids. V gave up 0 bases and J gave up 1 base, with 10 bases separating them. This chain's CDR3 is CASSLGDYLQETQYF. For the CDR3, the DNA is TGCGCCAGCAGCTTGGGAGACTACCTCCAAGAGACCCAGTACTTC.

This clonotype showed up just a few times. The V and J genes are TRBV19 and TRBJ2-7, with D possibly being TRBD1 or TRBD2 (5 bases each). V gave up 2 bases and J gave up 4 bases, with 12 bases separating them. Germline V CDR1 and CDR2: LNHDA, SQIVND (reference sequence). CDR3 size: 14 residues. CDR3 coding DNA: TGTGCCAGTAGTATATCGTCAGGGACGTACGAGCAGTACTTC. Translating it yields CASSISSGTYEQYF. Supplemented by reference TRBV19 and TRBJ2-7, the full variable domain reads DGGITQSPKYLFRKEGQNVTLSCEQNLNHDAMYWYRQDPGQGLRLIYYSQIVNDFQKGDIAEGYSVSREKKESFPLTVTSAQKNPTAFYLCASSISSGTYEQYFGPGTRLTVT.

This clonotype was detected a few times. The chain joins TRBV4-2 to TRBJ1-3; D remains unclear. This CDR3 is 16 amino acids long. Germline V gives CDR1 LGHNA, CDR2 YNFKEQ. Trimming left V 3 bases short and J 2 bases short, with 14 bases between. The CDR3 reads CASSQHGESPGNTIYF. The CDR3 DNA reads as TGTGCCAGCAGCCAGCACGGGGAGAGCCCTGGAAACACCATATATTTT.